This TCR beta chain was sequenced for a study of T cell changes during pregnancy in multiple sclerosis (dated by TCRdb to between 2018 and 2021). Context from the whole study: In women with multiple sclerosis, the researchers looked at how the T cell repertoire shifted as pregnancy progressed.

The CDR3 numbers 18 residues from cysteine through phenylalanine. Left in the record is the CDR3 DNA by itself, 54 bases read in frame from the first base. CDR1 and CDR2 are read off the germline V gene as SGHAT and FQNNGV. The V end gives up 4 bases and the J end 5 bases, leaving 13 bases in the junction not matched to a gene. The sample holds one count of this clone. Its cognate antigen has yet to be identified. No per-base quality is available; no much larger clone lies one base away. Library preparation employed the immunoSEQ multiplex PCR assay. TCRdb took this table from immuneACCESS and kept in-frame rearrangements with V and J called. Such tables lack part of the clones; where checked against another copy, unresolved V genes explain under half of the gap, and the rest is unexplained. Recorded for this sample are 35,000 to 45,000 clones; 90% to 95% of them occurred a single time. The ten top clones hold about 8.9% of the sample.

This clonotype was sampled from a female donor with multiple sclerosis, enrolled in a pregnancy study. The sequences come from CD8+ T cells from peripheral blood mononuclear cells, collected in the third trimester of pregnancy. The receptor chain draws on TRBV11-2 and TRBJ2-5; 13 central bases correspond to TRBD2. The CDR3: CASSYGTSGKTARETQYF. The nucleotide sequence is given as TGTGCCAGCAGCTACGGGACTAGCGGGAAGACAGCCAGGGAGACCCAGTACTTC.